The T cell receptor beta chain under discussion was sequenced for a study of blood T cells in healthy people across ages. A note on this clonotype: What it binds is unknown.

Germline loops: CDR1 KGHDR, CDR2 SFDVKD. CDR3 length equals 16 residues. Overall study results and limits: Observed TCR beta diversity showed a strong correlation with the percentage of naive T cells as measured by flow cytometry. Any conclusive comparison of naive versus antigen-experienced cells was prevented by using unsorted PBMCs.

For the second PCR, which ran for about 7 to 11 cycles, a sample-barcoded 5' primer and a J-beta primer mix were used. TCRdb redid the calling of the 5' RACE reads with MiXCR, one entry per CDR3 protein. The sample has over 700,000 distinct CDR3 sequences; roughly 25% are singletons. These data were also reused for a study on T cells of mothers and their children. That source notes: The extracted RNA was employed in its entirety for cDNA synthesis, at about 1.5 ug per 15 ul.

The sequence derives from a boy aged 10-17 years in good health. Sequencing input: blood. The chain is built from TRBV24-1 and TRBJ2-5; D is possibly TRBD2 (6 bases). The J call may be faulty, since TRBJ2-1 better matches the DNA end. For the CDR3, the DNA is TGTGCCACCAGTGAGCAGGATGGAGGGCCCTACAATGAGCAGTTCTTC. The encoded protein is CATSEQDGGPYNEQFF.